This note documents a single T cell receptor beta chain sequence. The antigen remains undetermined. The data stem from a study of cytomegalovirus exposure and HLA in healthy donors. A multiplex PCR was run with 60 Vbeta primers and 13 Jbeta primers. Produced via immunoSEQ multiplex PCR; TCRdb's table is partial and in-frame only. The sample includes roughly 150,000 clones, roughly 79% seen only once; the top ten take about 1.3%. Points from the study as a whole: The classifier, whose performance was assessed in both the original and validation cohorts, reportedly diagnosed cytomegalovirus status with high specificity and sensitivity. In vitro checks showed that a few CMV-associated chains really do target CMV antigens.

Sequenced material: PBMCs. This TCR came from a man aged 25 to 40 in good health and CMV-seronegative.

DNA of the CDR3: TGTGCCAGCAGTTTTCCATGGACCCCGGGACAGGGGTTTAATAGTCGAGCTTTCTTT. Residues: CASSFPWTPGQGFNSRAFF. V usage is TRBV28 and J usage is TRBJ1-1; 10 nucleotides line up with TRBD1. CDR1 is MDHEN, CDR2 SYDVKM, per germline. The CDR3 has 19 residues. The V gene end was trimmed by 3 bases and the J gene end by 10 bases; junction bases not matched to a gene: 23.